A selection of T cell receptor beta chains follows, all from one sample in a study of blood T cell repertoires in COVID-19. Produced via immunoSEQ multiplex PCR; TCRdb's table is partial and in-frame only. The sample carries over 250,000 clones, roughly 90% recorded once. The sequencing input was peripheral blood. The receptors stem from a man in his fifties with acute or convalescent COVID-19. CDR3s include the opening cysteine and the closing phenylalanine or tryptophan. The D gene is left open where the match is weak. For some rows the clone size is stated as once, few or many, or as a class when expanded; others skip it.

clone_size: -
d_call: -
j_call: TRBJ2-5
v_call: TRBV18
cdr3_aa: CASSPRSGETQYF
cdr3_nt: TGTGCCAGCTCACCGAGAAGCGGGGAGACCCAGTACTTC

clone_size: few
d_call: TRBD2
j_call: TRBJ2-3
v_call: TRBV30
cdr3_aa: CAWERGTSGVTDTQYF
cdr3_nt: TGTGCCTGGGAAAGAGGGACTAGCGGAGTCACAGATACGCAGTATTTT

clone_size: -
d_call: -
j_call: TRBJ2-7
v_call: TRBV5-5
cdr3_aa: CASSPGATAALYEQYF
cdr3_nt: TGTGCCAGCAGCCCGGGCGCGACAGCCGCCCTCTACGAGCAGTACTTC

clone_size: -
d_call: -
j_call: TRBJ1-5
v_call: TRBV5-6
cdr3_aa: CASSLGLSQPQHF
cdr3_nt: TGTGCCAGCAGCTTGGGCTTAAGCCAGCCCCAGCATTTT

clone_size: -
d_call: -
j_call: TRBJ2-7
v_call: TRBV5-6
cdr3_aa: CASSHGGQKMYEQYF
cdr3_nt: TGTGCCAGCAGCCATGGTGGTCAGAAGATGTACGAGCAGTACTTC

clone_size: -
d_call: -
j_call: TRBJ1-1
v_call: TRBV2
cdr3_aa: CASSEEGNTEAFF
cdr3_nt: TGTGCCAGCAGTGAGGAGGGCAACACTGAAGCTTTCTTT

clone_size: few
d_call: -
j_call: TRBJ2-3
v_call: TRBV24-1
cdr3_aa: CATSEGGGADTQYF
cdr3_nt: TGTGCCACCAGTGAGGGAGGAGGCGCAGATACGCAGTATTTT

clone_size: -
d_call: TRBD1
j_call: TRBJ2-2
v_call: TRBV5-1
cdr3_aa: CASSLWAGGPATGELFF
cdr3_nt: TGCGCCAGCAGCTTGTGGGCAGGGGGCCCCGCCACCGGGGAGCTGTTTTTT

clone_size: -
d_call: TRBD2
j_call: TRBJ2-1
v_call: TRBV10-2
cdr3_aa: CASRTSGGSGSYNEQFF
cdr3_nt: TGCGCCAGCAGAACTAGCGGGGGCTCCGGGTCCTACAATGAGCAGTTCTTC

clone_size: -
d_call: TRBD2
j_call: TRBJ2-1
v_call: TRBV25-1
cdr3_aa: CASSEFTSGSSYNEQFF
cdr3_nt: TGTGCCAGCAGTGAATTTACTAGCGGGAGCTCCTACAATGAGCAGTTCTTC

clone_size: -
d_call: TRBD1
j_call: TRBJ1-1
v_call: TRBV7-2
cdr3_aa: CASSLGQGARVAFF
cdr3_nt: TGTGCCAGCAGCTTAGGACAGGGGGCGAGGGTTGCTTTCTTT

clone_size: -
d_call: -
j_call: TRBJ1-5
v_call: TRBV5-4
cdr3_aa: CASSLGPNQPQHF
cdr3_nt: TGTGCCAGCAGCTTGGGTCCGAATCAGCCCCAGCATTTT

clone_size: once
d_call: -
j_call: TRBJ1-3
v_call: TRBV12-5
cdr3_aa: CASGLGSVSGNTIYF
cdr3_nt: TGTGCTAGTGGTCTCGGGTCTGTCTCTGGAAACACCATATATTTT

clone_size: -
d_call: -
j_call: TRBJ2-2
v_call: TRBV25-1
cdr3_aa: CASSESGREAGELFF
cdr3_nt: TGTGCCAGCAGTGAATCGGGCAGGGAGGCCGGGGAGCTGTTTTTT

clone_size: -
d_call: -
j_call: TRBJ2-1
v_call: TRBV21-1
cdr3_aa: CASSPGHYTPNEQFF
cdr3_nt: TGTGCCAGCAGCCCGGGACACTATACCCCCAATGAGCAGTTCTTC

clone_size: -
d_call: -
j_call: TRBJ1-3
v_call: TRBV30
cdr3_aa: CAWSLYSGNTIYF
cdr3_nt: TGTGCCTGGAGTCTATACTCTGGAAACACCATATATTTT

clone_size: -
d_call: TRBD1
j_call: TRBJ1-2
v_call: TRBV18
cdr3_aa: CASSPNPGTGEVGYTF
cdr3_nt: TGTGCCAGCTCACCGAACCCTGGGACAGGGGAGGTTGGCTACACCTTC

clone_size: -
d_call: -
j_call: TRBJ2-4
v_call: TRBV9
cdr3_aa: CASSDDSKNIQYF
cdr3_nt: TGTGCCAGCAGTGACGACAGCAAAAACATTCAGTACTTC

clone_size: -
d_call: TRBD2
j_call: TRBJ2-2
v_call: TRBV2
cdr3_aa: CATRTDGGGTGELFF
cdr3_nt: TGTGCCACACGGACAGACGGGGGGGGAACCGGGGAGCTGTTTTTT

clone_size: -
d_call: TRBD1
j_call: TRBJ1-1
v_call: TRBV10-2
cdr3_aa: CASIRQGARTEAFF
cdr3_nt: TGCGCCAGCATTAGACAGGGGGCTCGGACTGAAGCTTTCTTT

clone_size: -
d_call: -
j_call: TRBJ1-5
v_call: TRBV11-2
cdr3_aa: CASSLGSGYQPQHF
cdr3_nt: TGTGCCAGCAGCCTAGGTTCCGGTTATCAGCCCCAGCATTTT

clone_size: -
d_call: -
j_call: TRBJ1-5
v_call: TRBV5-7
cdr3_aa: CASSGYRGNQPQHF
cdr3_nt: TGTGCCAGCAGCGGCTACAGGGGCAATCAGCCCCAGCATTTT

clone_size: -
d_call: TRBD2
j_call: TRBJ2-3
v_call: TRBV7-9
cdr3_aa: CASSFGGDTDTQYF
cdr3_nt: TGTGCCAGCAGCTTCGGGGGGGATACAGATACGCAGTATTTT